The next 11 T cell receptor beta chains were all read from a single sample in a study of preoperative IRX-2 immunotherapy in early breast cancer (dated by TCRdb to the late 2010s). The treatment or condition label corresponds to: preoperative locoregional IRX-2 cytokine immunotherapy. The library came from the immunoSEQ multiplex PCR assay. TCRdb carries this immuneACCESS record with in-frame sequences only. Its versions omit some clonotypes, under half of them owing to an unresolved V gene in the studies checked, with the rest unexplained. Present in this sample are about 37,000 clones, 82% of which were seen just once. The top ten constitute about 1.5% of the sample. Material: lymph node tissue, obtained after IRX-2 immunotherapy. The receptor source for this set is a human donor with breast cancer.

V gene TRBV29-1 combines with J gene TRBJ1-2, with a possible D match to TRBD1 (6 bases). Trimming pared 3 bases from V and 5 bases from J, leaving 13 bases between. The CDR3 covers 13 residues. In germline, CDR1 is SQVTM, CDR2 ANQGSEA. For the CDR3, the DNA is TGCAGCGTTGACGGACAGTCCCCATATGGCTACACCTTC. Residues: CSVDGQSPYGYTF.

The chain links TRBV6-8 to TRBJ2-3; D gene uncertain. From germline, CDR1 is MNHGY and CDR2 SAAAGT. Trimming stripped 5 bases from V and 2 bases from J, with 5 bases between. The CDR3 length is 12 residues. The CDR3 nucleotides read TGTGCCAGCAGTGCCACCACAGATACGCAGTATTTT. Protein product: CASSATTDTQYF.

The chain combines TRBV7-8 with TRBJ1-3; D gene ambiguous. V dropped 1 base and J dropped 2 bases, with 6 bases sitting between them. The germline CDR1 and CDR2 sequences are SGHVS and FQNEAQ. CDR3 length: 14 amino acids. DNA of the CDR3: TGTGCCAGCAGCTTAGACGAAGCTGGAAACACCATATATTTT. It yields the protein CASSLDEAGNTIYF.

CDR3 sequence: CAWSVLQGNSPLHF. CDR3 nucleotides: TGTGCCTGGAGTGTCTTGCAGGGGAACTCACCCCTCCACTTT. The chain combines TRBV30 with TRBJ1-6; a possible D gene is TRBD1 (6 bases). Germline V CDR1 and CDR2: GTSNPN, SVGIG (reference sequence). Trimming pared 0 bases from V and 10 bases from J, leaving 13 bases between. This CDR3 is built from 14 residues. Together with reference TRBV30 and TRBJ1-6, the CDR3 gives the full variable domain: SQTIHQWPATLVQPVGSPLSLECTVEGTSNPNLYWYRQAAGRGLQLLFYSVGIGQISSEVPQNLSASRPQDRQFILSSKKLLLSDSGFYLCAWSVLQGNSPLHFGNGTRLTVT.

This rearrangement joins TRBV11-3 to TRBJ1-2; unclear D gene. The CDR3 totals 15 residues. V gave up 4 bases and J gave up 7 bases, with 19 bases separating them. Per the germline V gene, CDR1 is SGHNT and CDR2 is YENEEA. This CDR3 reads CASSSVAAGLTGYTF. CDR3 DNA: TGTGCCAGCAGCTCAGTGGCGGCAGGCTTGACTGGCTACACCTTC.

As DNA, the CDR3 is TGTGCCAGCAGGCTCAGGAGTCGGCTAATTGGCTACACCTTC. Translation gives CASRLRSRLIGYTF. V usage is TRBV28 and J usage is TRBJ1-2, with D unresolved. The CDR3 length is 14 residues. Germline V gene sequence: CDR1 MDHEN, CDR2 SYDVKM. The V end lost 6 bases, the J end lost 7 bases, and 18 bases lay between the germline ends.

The rearrangement links TRBV28 to TRBJ2-7; TRBD2 might be the D (5 bases). The V gene's germline CDR1 is MDHEN and CDR2 SYDVKM. Trimming shortened V by 6 bases and J by 1 base, and 16 bases separated the two germline ends. The CDR3 consists of 15 residues. DNA of the CDR3: TGTGCCAGCAGCCAAGGGCTAGCCGAGTCCTACGAGCAGTACTTC. It translates to CASSQGLAESYEQYF.

This chain links TRBV11-3 with TRBJ1-2, with D perhaps TRBD1 (5 bases). The V end lost 2 bases, the J end lost 7 bases, and 17 bases lay between the germline ends. CDR3 length: 15 amino acids. Germline assignment: CDR1 SGHNT and CDR2 YENEEA. In DNA form, the CDR3 reads TGTGCCAGCAGCTTAATTCAGGGTAAAATGGGTGGCTACACCTTC. This translates into CASSLIQGKMGGYTF.

The V gene is TRBV11-3, the J gene TRBJ1-6; D not resolved. This CDR3 is 17 amino acids long. The ends were cut back, 5 bases at V and 3 bases at J, with 17 bases in the middle. Germline loops: CDR1 SGHNT, CDR2 YENEEA. The CDR3 nucleotides are TGTGCCAGCAGCGTTGAACCCCGGAGTAACTATAATTCACCCCTCCACTTT. As protein: CASSVEPRSNYNSPLHF. Drawing the rest from reference TRBV11-3 and TRBJ1-6, the complete variable domain is EAGVVQSPRYKIIEKKQPVAFWCNPISGHNTLYWYLQNLGQGPELLIRYENEEAVDDSQLPKDRFSAERLKGVDSTLKIQPAELGDSAVYLCASSVEPRSNYNSPLHFGNGTRLTVT.

This clone was seen once. The rearrangement links TRBV6-8 to TRBJ2-5; TRBD1 matches 7 bases. Trimming removed 4 bases from V and 5 bases from J; junction bases left unmatched: 4. CDR1 and CDR2 from the germline V gene are MNHGY and SAAAGT. The length of the CDR3 is 13 residues. The CDR3 loop reads CASSSTGEETQYF. The CDR3 DNA sequence: TGTGCCAGCAGTTCCACAGGGGAGGAGACCCAGTACTTC.

The rearrangement joins TRBV19 to TRBJ1-1; D remains unclear. V was cut by 3 bases and J by 4 bases, with 12 bases left in between. Germline-derived CDR1 and CDR2 are LNHDA and SQIVND (reference sequence). CDR3 length equals 14 residues. The CDR3 coding sequence is TGTGCCAGTAGTATTGTGGCTTTGGGCACTGAAGCTTTCTTT. It translates to CASSIVALGTEAFF.